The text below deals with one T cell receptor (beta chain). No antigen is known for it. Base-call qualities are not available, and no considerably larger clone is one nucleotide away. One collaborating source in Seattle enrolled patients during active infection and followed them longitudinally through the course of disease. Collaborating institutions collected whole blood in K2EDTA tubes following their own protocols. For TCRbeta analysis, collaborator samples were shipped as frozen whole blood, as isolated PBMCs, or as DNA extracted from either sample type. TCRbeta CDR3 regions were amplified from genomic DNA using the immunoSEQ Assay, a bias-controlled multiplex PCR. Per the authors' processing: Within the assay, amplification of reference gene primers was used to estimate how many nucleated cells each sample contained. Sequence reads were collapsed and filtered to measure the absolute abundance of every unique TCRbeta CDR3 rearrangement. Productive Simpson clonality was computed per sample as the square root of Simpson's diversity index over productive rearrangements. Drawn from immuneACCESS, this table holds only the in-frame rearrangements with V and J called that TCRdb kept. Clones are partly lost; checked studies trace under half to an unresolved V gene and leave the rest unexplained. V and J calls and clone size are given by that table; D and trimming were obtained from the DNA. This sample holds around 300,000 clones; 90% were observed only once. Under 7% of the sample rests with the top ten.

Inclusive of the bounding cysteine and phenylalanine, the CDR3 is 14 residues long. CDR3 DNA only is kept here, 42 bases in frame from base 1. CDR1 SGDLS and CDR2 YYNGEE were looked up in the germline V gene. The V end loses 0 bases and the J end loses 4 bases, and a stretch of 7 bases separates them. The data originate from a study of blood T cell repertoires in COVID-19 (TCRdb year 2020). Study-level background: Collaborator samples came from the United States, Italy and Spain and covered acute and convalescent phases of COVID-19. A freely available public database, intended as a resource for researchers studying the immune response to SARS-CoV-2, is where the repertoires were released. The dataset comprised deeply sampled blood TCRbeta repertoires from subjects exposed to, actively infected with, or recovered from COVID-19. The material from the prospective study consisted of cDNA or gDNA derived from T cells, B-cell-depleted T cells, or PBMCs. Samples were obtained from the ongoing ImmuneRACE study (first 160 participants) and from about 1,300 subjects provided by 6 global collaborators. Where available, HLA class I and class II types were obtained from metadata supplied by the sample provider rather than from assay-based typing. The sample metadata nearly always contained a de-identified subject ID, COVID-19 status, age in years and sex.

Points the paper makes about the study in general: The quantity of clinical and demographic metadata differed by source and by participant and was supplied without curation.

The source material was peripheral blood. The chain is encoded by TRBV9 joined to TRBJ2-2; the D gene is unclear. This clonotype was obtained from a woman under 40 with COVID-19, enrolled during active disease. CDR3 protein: CASSVAPGTGELFF. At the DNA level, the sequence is TGTGCCAGCAGCGTAGCTCCAGGCACCGGGGAGCTGTTTTTT.